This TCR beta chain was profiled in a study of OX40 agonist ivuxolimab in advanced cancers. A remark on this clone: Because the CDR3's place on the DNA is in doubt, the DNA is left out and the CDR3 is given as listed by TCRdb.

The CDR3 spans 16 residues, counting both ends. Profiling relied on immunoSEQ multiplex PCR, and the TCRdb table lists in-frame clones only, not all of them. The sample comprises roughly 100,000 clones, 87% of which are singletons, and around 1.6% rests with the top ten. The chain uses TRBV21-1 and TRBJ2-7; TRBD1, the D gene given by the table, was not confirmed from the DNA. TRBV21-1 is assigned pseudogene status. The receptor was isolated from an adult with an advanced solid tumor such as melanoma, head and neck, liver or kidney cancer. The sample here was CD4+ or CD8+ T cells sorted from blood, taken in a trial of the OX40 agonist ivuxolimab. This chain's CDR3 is CASSPHVAGGAYEQYF.